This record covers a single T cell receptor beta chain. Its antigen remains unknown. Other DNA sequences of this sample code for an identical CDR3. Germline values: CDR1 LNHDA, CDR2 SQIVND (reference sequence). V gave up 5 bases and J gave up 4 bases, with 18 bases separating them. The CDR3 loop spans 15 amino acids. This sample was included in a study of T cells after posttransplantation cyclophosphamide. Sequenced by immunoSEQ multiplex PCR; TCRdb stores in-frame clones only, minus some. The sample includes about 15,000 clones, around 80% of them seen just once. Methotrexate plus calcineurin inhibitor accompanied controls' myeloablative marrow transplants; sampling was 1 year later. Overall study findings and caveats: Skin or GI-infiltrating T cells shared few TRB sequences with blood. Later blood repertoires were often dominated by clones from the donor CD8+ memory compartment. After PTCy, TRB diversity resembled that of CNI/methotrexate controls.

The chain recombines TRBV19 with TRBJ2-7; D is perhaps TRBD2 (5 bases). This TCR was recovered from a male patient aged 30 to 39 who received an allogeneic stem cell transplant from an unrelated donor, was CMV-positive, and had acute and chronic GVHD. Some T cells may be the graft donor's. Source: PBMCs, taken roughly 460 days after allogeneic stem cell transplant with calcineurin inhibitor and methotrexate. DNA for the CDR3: TGTGCCAGTAGTTCTGGAGGCCGAAGGATATACGAGCAGTACTTC. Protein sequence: CASSSGGRRIYEQYF.